This T cell receptor (beta chain) was sequenced during a study of T cell repertoires in cytomegalovirus infection. TCRdb re-called the reads through MiXCR, storing one row per CDR3 protein. The sample contains 150,000 to 160,000 distinct CDR3 sequences, about 25% of which appear only once. This clonotype was seen at least ten times. The antigen is undetermined. V lost 3 bases and J 6 bases, leaving 20 bases between the germline ends. The CDR3 is made up of 16 amino acids. Germline CDR1 reads SGHTA; CDR2 reads FQGNSA. Findings of the study overall: Cumulative public TCR beta family frequency identified CMV carriers with the relevant HLA. Across the ex vivo response, the dominant clonotypes were HLA-C-restricted CMV-specific TCR beta clonotypes.

The specimen sequenced was PBMCs. This TCR derives from a human donor in good health (CMV status not recorded). Some clones in this sample may be carry-over from other donors' samples. The V gene is TRBV7-2, the J gene TRBJ1-2; D remains unclear. CDR3 sequence: CASSFRLIGVLDGYTF. CDR3 bases: TGTGCCAGCAGCTTTCGGCTTATTGGGGTTTTAGATGGCTACACCTTC.